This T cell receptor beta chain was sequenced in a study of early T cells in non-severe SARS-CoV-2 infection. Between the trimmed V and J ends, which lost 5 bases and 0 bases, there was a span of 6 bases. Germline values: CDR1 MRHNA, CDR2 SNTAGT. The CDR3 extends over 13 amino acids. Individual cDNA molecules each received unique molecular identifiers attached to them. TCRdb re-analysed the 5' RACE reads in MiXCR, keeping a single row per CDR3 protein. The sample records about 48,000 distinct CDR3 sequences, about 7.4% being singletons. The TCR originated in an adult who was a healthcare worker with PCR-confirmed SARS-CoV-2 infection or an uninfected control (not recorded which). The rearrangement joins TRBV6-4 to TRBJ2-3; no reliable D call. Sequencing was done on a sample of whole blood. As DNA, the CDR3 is TGTGCCAGCAGTACGTCTAGCACAGATACGCAGTATTTT. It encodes CASSTSSTDTQYF.